The 28 T cell receptor beta chains presented below share a single source sample, sequenced in a study of vaccination and CD4 T cells after COVID-19. These TCRs are of unknown antigen specificity. Sequencing of the DNA from cultured CD4+ T cells was carried out with the Oncomine TCR Beta short-read assay. TCRdb recomputed calls from the PCR reads with MiXCR, one row per CDR3 protein. This sample has under 30,000 distinct CDR3 sequences, with around 33% found just once. Time point given: late sampling 161 to 241 days after vaccination in a few convalescent patients. This sample's treatment: approximately 11-day PBMC culture with coronavirus spike peptide pools or control peptides (ViraFEST assay). The sequencing here drew on CD4+ T cells from blood, cultured in vitro, taken about 7 months after SARS-CoV-2 vaccination. These receptors came from a human donor who had recovered from COVID-19.

The rearrangement links TRBV4-2 to TRBJ1-5; 10 nucleotides line up with TRBD1. The germline gives CDR1 LGHNA, CDR2 YNFKEQ. Trimming cost V 3 bases and J 5 bases; bases outside gene matches: 10. The CDR3 runs 17 residues. The CDR3 loop reads CASSQATGGEGDQPQHF. Here the CDR3 DNA reads TGTGCCAGCAGCCAGGCGACAGGGGGCGAGGGGGATCAGCCCCAGCATTTT.

The chain couples TRBV10-3 to TRBJ2-5; tentatively, D is TRBD1 (5 bases). Germline V CDR1 and CDR2: ENHRY, SYGVKD. V was pared by 3 bases and J by 5 bases, with 16 bases between. This CDR3 has 15 amino acids. The chain's CDR3 is CAISEELGVAETQYF. The CDR3 nucleotides are TGTGCCATCAGTGAAGAATTAGGGGTCGCGGAGACCCAGTACTTC.

This clonotype is medium-sized in the sample. CDR3 DNA sequence: TGTGCCAGCACAACCACGAACACTGAAGCTTTCTTT. Its translation is CASTTTNTEAFF. The chain links TRBV27 to TRBJ1-1; the D is unclear. This CDR3 spans 12 amino acids. CDR1 is MNHEY, CDR2 SMNVEV, per germline (reference sequence). Trimming removed 7 bases at V and 1 base at J, with 7 bases between.

This chain joins TRBV11-2 and TRBJ2-5, with D maybe TRBD1 (7 bases). The CDR3 runs to 15 residues. The V gene lost 5 bases and the J gene lost 4 bases, with 17 bases spanning the gap. The germline CDR1 and CDR2 sequences are SGHAT and FQNNGV. The CDR3 DNA follows: TGTGCCAGCAGCCAGTACGGGCAGGGGGGAGAGACCCAGTACTTC. Residues: CASSQYGQGGETQYF.

This chain connects TRBV28 to TRBJ2-7; D might be TRBD1 or TRBD2, each matching 5 bases. CDR3 length: 14 amino acids. Trimming stripped 10 bases from V and 1 base from J, with 17 bases between. Germline V lookup: CDR1 MDHEN, CDR2 SYDVKM. CDR3 amino acids: CATHTGARSYEQYF. CDR3 nucleotide sequence: TGTGCCACTCACACCGGGGCTCGGTCCTACGAGCAGTACTTC.

This chain connects TRBV20-1 to TRBJ2-5; D uncertain. The CDR3 loop spans 15 amino acids. Deletions cut 0 bases from V and 1 base from J, with 12 bases between. The germline gives CDR1 DFQATT, CDR2 SNEGSKA (reference sequence). Here the CDR3 DNA reads TGCAGTGCTAGAGATCAAGCAGTAATCCAAGAGACCCAGTACTTC. It is translated as CSARDQAVIQETQYF.

This clonotype was counted between two and nine times. The chain employs TRBV11-3 and TRBJ2-1; TRBD2 might be the D (6 bases). CDR3 length: 16 amino acids. The V end was cut by 2 bases, the J end by 2 bases, with 13 bases between. Germline assignment: CDR1 SGHNT and CDR2 YENEEA. DNA of the CDR3: TGTGCCAGCAGCTTAACGGGAGTGGAGCCCTACAATGAGCAGTTCTTC. It encodes CASSLTGVEPYNEQFF.

This sequence joins TRBV20-1 and TRBJ2-7; 11 bases agree with TRBD1. Germline V gene data show CDR1 as DFQATT and CDR2 as SNEGSKA (reference sequence). V trimming: 3 bases; J trimming: 7 bases; junction bases outside the gene matches: 5. The CDR3 is 13 residues long. CDR3 nucleotides: TGCAGTGCTAGCAGGACAGGGGGCCAGGAGCAGTACTTC. Translated: CSASRTGGQEQYF.

The rearrangement joins TRBV20-1 to TRBJ2-1; TRBD2 matches at 13 bases. The germline V gene has CDR1 DFQATT and CDR2 SNEGSKA (reference sequence). Trimming at V came to 3 bases and at J to 6 bases, leaving 2 bases not matched to a gene. This CDR3 contains 14 residues. The CDR3 reads CSARRTSGSNEQFF. CDR3 DNA sequence: TGCAGTGCTAGGAGGACTAGCGGGAGCAATGAGCAGTTCTTC.

The V gene is TRBV7-7, the J gene TRBJ2-7; D possibly uses TRBD1 or TRBD2 (7 bases each). The CDR3 length is 16 residues. CDR1 is SSHAT, CDR2 FNYEAQ, per germline (reference sequence). Trimming removed 6 bases from V and 0 bases from J, with 18 bases in between. The CDR3 reads CASRGGKQGSSYEQYF. CDR3 nucleotide sequence: TGTGCCAGCAGGGGGGGGAAACAGGGGAGCTCCTACGAGCAGTACTTC.

This clonotype was observed a handful of times. This sequence joins TRBV20-1 and TRBJ1-6, with D tentatively TRBD1 (6 bases). Germline-derived CDR1 and CDR2 are DFQATT and SNEGSKA (reference sequence). The CDR3 loop spans 13 amino acids. The CDR3 DNA reads TGCAGCGGACAGAGCTCCTATAATTCACCCCTCCACTTT. This gives the protein CSGQSSYNSPLHF.

The chain recombines TRBV20-1 with TRBJ2-7; no firm D call. Trimming removed 0 bases at V and 3 bases at J, with 9 bases between. This CDR3 has 13 amino acids. CDR1 and CDR2 (germline): DFQATT, SNEGSKA (reference sequence). The CDR3 DNA follows: TGCAGTGCTAGAGAGGACGAACTCTACGAGCAGTACTTC. The encoded protein is CSAREDELYEQYF.

This clonotype was counted only a few times. The rearrangement joins TRBV27 to TRBJ1-1, with a tentative D call TRBD1 (5 bases). CDR3 length: 15 amino acids. V lost 6 bases and J 3 bases, leaving 17 bases between the germline ends. The V gene's germline CDR1 is MNHEY and CDR2 SMNVEV (reference sequence). The CDR3 here is CASSSVSWGYTEAFF. CDR3 DNA: TGTGCCAGCAGCTCGGTAAGCTGGGGCTACACTGAAGCTTTCTTT.

The chain couples TRBV7-9 to TRBJ2-3; 7 bases fit TRBD2. The V gene end was trimmed by 3 bases and the J gene end by 0 bases; junction bases not matched to a gene: 15. This CDR3 contains 19 residues. Germline-derived CDR1 and CDR2 are SEHNR and FQNEAQ (reference sequence). In DNA, the CDR3 is TGTGCCAGCAGCTTCTCCATGGGGGAGGGAACCCTGAGCACAGATACGCAGTATTTT. Translated: CASSFSMGEGTLSTDTQYF.

This clonotype showed up just a few times. This rearrangement joins TRBV7-9 to TRBJ1-5, with D maybe TRBD1 (5 bases). This CDR3 comprises 12 residues. Looked up from germline, CDR1 is SEHNR and CDR2 is FQNEAQ (reference sequence). V was trimmed by 1 base and J by 8 bases, leaving 6 bases between them. The CDR3 nucleotides read TGTGCCAGCAGCTTAGGAGGGGAGCCCCAGCATTTT. It is translated as CASSLGGEPQHF.

Within the sample, this clonotype is medium-sized (0.01 to 0.1%). This chain connects TRBV24-1 to TRBJ2-5; 12 bases fit TRBD2. The CDR3 is 16 amino acids. V shed 2 bases and J 9 bases; nucleotides not matched to a gene: 9. Germline V gene data show CDR1 as KGHDR and CDR2 as SFDVKD. This CDR3 reads CATSDSGTSGSQAQYF. The CDR3 region has the DNA TGTGCCACCAGTGATTCCGGGACTAGCGGGTCCCAAGCCCAGTACTTC.

V is TRBV28 and J is TRBJ2-1; the D gene is possibly TRBD1 (6 bases). This CDR3 contains 15 residues. Trimming stripped 7 bases from V and 9 bases from J, with 22 bases between. CDR1 is MDHEN, CDR2 SYDVKM, per germline. The CDR3 spells CASISTTGLATEQFF. CDR3 in DNA: TGTGCCAGCATTTCGACAACAGGGCTTGCTACTGAGCAGTTCTTC.

The chain couples TRBV7-2 to TRBJ2-7; 7 bases are shared with TRBD2. Trimming took 2 bases from V and 2 from J; bases not matched to a gene: 9. Per germline, CDR1 SGHTA and CDR2 FQGNSA. CDR3 length: 16 amino acids. The CDR3 here is CASSLSAGLLPYEQYF. The CDR3 DNA reads TGTGCCAGCAGCTTATCAGCGGGATTGTTACCCTACGAGCAGTACTTC.

The chain is built from TRBV7-9 and TRBJ1-1, with 7 bases matching TRBD1. This CDR3 spans 14 amino acids. From germline, CDR1 is SEHNR and CDR2 FQNEAQ (reference sequence). The V segment lost 5 bases and the J segment 2 bases; nucleotides outside the gene matches: 5. The DNA of the CDR3 is TGTGCCAGCAGCATCCGACAGGGTAACACTGAAGCTTTCTTT. Protein product: CASSIRQGNTEAFF.

This clonotype has only a few counts. The chain combines TRBV5-4 with TRBJ2-7; D uncertain. Germline lookup yields CDR1 SGHNT and CDR2 YYREEE (reference sequence). The CDR3 spans 13 residues. Trimming took 1 base from V and 2 from J, leaving 7 bases between them. As DNA, the CDR3 is TGTGCCAGCAGCTTGTCTACCACCTACGAGCAGTACTTC. It encodes CASSLSTTYEQYF.

The rearrangement links TRBV15 to TRBJ2-7; possibly TRBD1 or TRBD2 for D (6 bases each). Germline-derived CDR1 and CDR2 are LNHNV and YYDKDF (reference sequence). Trimming left V 0 bases short and J 7 bases short, with 10 bases between. The CDR3 extends over 13 amino acids. This CDR3 reads CATSRDPGAEQYF. The CDR3 DNA reads as TGTGCCACCAGCAGAGACCCGGGGGCAGAGCAGTACTTC.

This clonotype showed up just a few times. The J gene is TRBJ2-7, the V gene TRBV6-1, with 7 bases that match TRBD2. The CDR3 is made up of 18 amino acids. Trimming cost V 6 bases and J 5 bases; bases outside gene matches: 22. Looked up from germline, CDR1 is MNHNS and CDR2 is SASEGT. CDR3 amino acids: CASRPRASGPRVVHEQYF. The CDR3 DNA is TGTGCCAGCAGGCCCCGGGCTAGCGGTCCACGAGTCGTCCACGAGCAGTACTTC.

This clonotype was picked up a small number of times. The chain employs TRBV20-1 and TRBJ1-2; unclear D gene. Germline lookup yields CDR1 DFQATT and CDR2 SNEGSKA (reference sequence). V was cut by 0 bases and J by 3 bases, with 14 bases left in between. The CDR3 runs 15 residues. The CDR3 sequence: CSARDWRGSDYGYTF. CDR3 coding DNA: TGCAGTGCTAGAGATTGGCGGGGTTCGGACTATGGCTACACCTTC.

This clonotype has only one observation. The V and J genes are TRBV2 and TRBJ2-7; D remains ambiguous. The V end was cut by 6 bases, the J end by 0 bases, with 15 bases between. Germline CDR1 reads SNHLY; CDR2 reads FYNNEI. The CDR3 is 15 residues long. CDR3 sequence (DNA): TGTGCCAGCAGCATAGCCCGCGGAAGCTCCTACGAGCAGTACTTC. Its translation is CASSIARGSSYEQYF.

This clonotype was detected a few times. This CDR3 is CASSLGARNNQPQHF. CDR3 nucleotide sequence: TGTGCCAGCAGCCTGGGGGCCAGAAATAATCAGCCCCAGCATTTT. V gene TRBV7-6 combines with J gene TRBJ1-5; tentative D call: TRBD1 (6 bases). The CDR3 is 15 residues long. Trimming removed 5 bases from V and 4 bases from J, with 15 bases in between. CDR1 is SGHVS and CDR2 is FNYEAQ in the germline V gene.

The chain combines TRBV5-1 with TRBJ2-7; D is perhaps TRBD1 (5 bases). Germline CDR1 reads SGHRS; CDR2 reads YFSETQ. V was pared by 0 bases and J by 12 bases, with 16 bases between. This CDR3 spans 13 amino acids. CDR3 DNA sequence: TGCGCCAGCAGCTTGGACAGGTTTGGCCCCCGGTACTTC. Encoded protein: CASSLDRFGPRYF.

The CDR3 coding sequence is TGCAGTCTCCGAGCGGGAACGGACCTCTACGAGCAGTACTTC. Its translation is CSLRAGTDLYEQYF. The gene calls are TRBV20-1 and TRBJ2-7; TRBD2 matches at 7 bases. The ends lost 8 bases at V and 3 bases at J; junction bases unmatched: 13. This CDR3 spans 14 amino acids. Germline CDR1 DFQATT, CDR2 SNEGSKA (reference sequence).

CDR3 coding DNA: TGCAGTGCTAGGGGACAGGGGGCATGGGAGCAGTACTTC. It specifies CSARGQGAWEQYF. V is TRBV20-1 and J is TRBJ2-7; TRBD1 agrees at 12 bases. With V trimmed by 3 bases and J by 7 bases, 4 bases remained unmatched. Germline V gene lookup returns CDR1 DFQATT and CDR2 SNEGSKA (reference sequence). This CDR3 has 13 residues.